A selection of T cell receptor beta chains follows, all from one sample in a study of blood T cell repertoires in COVID-19. Generated by immunoSEQ multiplex PCR, the TCRdb table keeps only in-frame clones and is missing some. There are roughly 500,000 clones in the sample; around 87% occur only once, and approximately 1.8% lies in the top ten. Input material: PBMCs or T cells enriched from blood (not recorded which). The receptors originated from a woman aged 40-49 years who had recovered from COVID-19. Both conserved end residues are part of each CDR3. The order of the fields is D gene, V gene, clone size, J gene, CDR3 DNA, CDR3 protein. D genes are given only for firm matches. Not every row has a clone size; where given, it reads once, few, many or a size class.

d_call: -; v_call: TRBV27; clone_size: -; j_call: TRBJ2-1; cdr3_nt: TGTGCCAGCAGTTTAAGGGGCTACAATGAGCAGTTCTTC; cdr3_aa: CASSLRGYNEQFF
d_call: -; v_call: TRBV5-1; clone_size: once; j_call: TRBJ1-1; cdr3_nt: TGCGCCAGCAGGGAGGGGTGGAACACTGAAGCTTTCTTT; cdr3_aa: CASREGWNTEAFF
d_call: TRBD1; v_call: TRBV6-2/TRBV6-3; clone_size: -; j_call: TRBJ2-1; cdr3_nt: TGTGCCAGCAGTTTACAGGGGACCTACAATGAGCAGTTCTTC; cdr3_aa: CASSLQGTYNEQFF
d_call: -; v_call: TRBV27; clone_size: -; j_call: TRBJ2-1; cdr3_nt: TGTGCCAGCAGTTTATCATACATAGCGGACAATGAGCAGTTCTTC; cdr3_aa: CASSLSYIADNEQFF
d_call: TRBD2; v_call: TRBV9; clone_size: -; j_call: TRBJ2-1; cdr3_nt: TGTGCCGGCAGCGCCAGGACTAGCGGGGATAACAATGAGCAGTTCTTC; cdr3_aa: CAGSARTSGDNNEQFF
d_call: -; v_call: TRBV6-5; clone_size: -; j_call: TRBJ1-2; cdr3_nt: TGTGCCAGCAGCCCACTGAGTGAGGGCTACACCTTC; cdr3_aa: CASSPLSEGYTF
d_call: -; v_call: TRBV7-9; clone_size: -; j_call: TRBJ1-5; cdr3_nt: TGTGCCAGCAGCTTAGCGGTTTCATTTGGAGGCAATCAGCCCCAGCATTTT; cdr3_aa: CASSLAVSFGGNQPQHF
d_call: -; v_call: TRBV10-3; clone_size: -; j_call: TRBJ1-2; cdr3_nt: TGTGCCATCAGTGATCGGTCACGTAACGGGTTCTATGGCTACACCTTC; cdr3_aa: CAISDRSRNGFYGYTF
d_call: -; v_call: TRBV6-5; clone_size: -; j_call: TRBJ2-1; cdr3_nt: TGTGCCAGCAGTTACGGCGGGCGGTCCGACAATGAGCAGTTCTTC; cdr3_aa: CASSYGGRSDNEQFF
d_call: -; v_call: TRBV7-8; clone_size: -; j_call: TRBJ1-1; cdr3_nt: TGTGCCAGCAGCAATATGCGACCGGGACAACTGAACACTGAAGCTTTCTTT; cdr3_aa: CASSNMRPGQLNTEAFF
d_call: -; v_call: TRBV5-1; clone_size: -; j_call: TRBJ2-5; cdr3_nt: TGCGCCAGCAGCTTGCCACGGGAGTGGGAGACCCAGTACTTC; cdr3_aa: CASSLPREWETQYF
d_call: -; v_call: TRBV13; clone_size: -; j_call: TRBJ2-2; cdr3_nt: TGTGCCAGCAGCTTAGGCCTTTTCAGGGGGGCCGGGGAGCTGTTTTTT; cdr3_aa: CASSLGLFRGAGELFF
d_call: -; v_call: TRBV5-1; clone_size: -; j_call: TRBJ2-3; cdr3_nt: TGCGCCAGCAGCTTGGAGCCGGCTAGCGACCGCACAGATACGCAGTATTTT; cdr3_aa: CASSLEPASDRTDTQYF
d_call: -; v_call: TRBV10-1; clone_size: -; j_call: TRBJ2-1; cdr3_nt: TGCGCCAGCAGCCGGGAACCCGCCGGTAATGAGCAGTTCTTC; cdr3_aa: CASSREPAGNEQFF
d_call: TRBD2; v_call: TRBV5-1; clone_size: -; j_call: TRBJ2-7; cdr3_nt: TGCGCCAGCAGCCCCCTAGCGGGAGGAAACTACGAGCAGTACTTC; cdr3_aa: CASSPLAGGNYEQYF
d_call: TRBD1; v_call: TRBV5-5; clone_size: once; j_call: TRBJ1-1; cdr3_nt: TGTGCCAGCAGCTTGGAGACAGGGCCTAACACTGAAGCTTTCTTT; cdr3_aa: CASSLETGPNTEAFF